The clone carrying this TCR beta chain was observed a few times. Its antigen is as yet unknown. These data belong to a study of T-cell memory formation after mild COVID-19. The study's findings and limits: Clones that shrank (day 15 to 85) were balanced CD4/CD8, whereas later expanders leaned CD4+. Several responding clones turned up in pre-infection memory, indicating that cross-reactive memory may have taken part.

TCRdb passed the 5' RACE reads through MiXCR, listing each CDR3 protein once. The data show about 430,000 distinct CDR3 sequences, about 20% seen once. The sample comprised PBMCs or a T cell subset sorted from them (not recorded which). The source of this sequence is a man aged 18-30 years who had mild COVID-19 (a few samples of this study predate the infection). Cell type and time point are not known.

The CDR3 sequence is CASSLAWRGEETQYF. The CDR3 nucleotides are TGTGCCAGCAGCTTAGCTTGGCGGGGGGAAGAGACCCAGTACTTC. This sequence joins TRBV7-6 and TRBJ2-5; 8 nucleotides line up with TRBD2. This CDR3 spans 15 amino acids. Germline CDR1 SGHVS, CDR2 FNYEAQ. After removal of 0 bases from V and 3 bases from J, the junction contained 3 bases not matched to a gene.